These 31 T cell receptor beta chains were all obtained from the same sample, sequenced in a study of synovial regulatory T cells in juvenile arthritis. Using immunoSEQ multiplex PCR, the repertoire was profiled, and TCRdb retains in-frame clones only, with some absent. This table holds 8,000 to 10,000 clones. Input material: Treg cells from blood. Subset defined: remaining (HLA-DR-negative) circulating blood Treg cells. The receptors come from a donor aged 2-29 years with juvenile idiopathic arthritis.

V gene TRBV2 combines with J gene TRBJ2-3; without DNA, the TCRdb call of TRBD2 cannot be checked. The CDR3 totals 15 residues. There is no recorded DNA. Germline V gene sequence: CDR1 SNHLY, CDR2 FYNNEI. CDR3 sequence reads: CASRGTRSSTDTQYF.

The rearrangement joins TRBV18 to TRBJ2-7; the D gene TCRdb calls, TRBD1, cannot be checked with no DNA. Germline values: CDR1 KGHSH, CDR2 LQKENI. This CDR3 has 15 amino acids. No DNA was logged. The CDR3 here is CASSPNRGSSYEQYF.

The V and J genes are TRBV21-1 and TRBJ1-4. TRBV21-1 constitutes a pseudogene. This CDR3 is built from 16 residues. This entry has no DNA. CDR3 region: CASSKGPVTTNEKLFF.

The rearrangement uses TRBV5-4 and TRBJ2-5. CDR3 length: 12 amino acids. Only the protein sequence is given. Germline V gene sequence: CDR1 SGHNT, CDR2 YYREEE (reference sequence). CDR3 sequence: CASSLPRETQYF.

Here the CDR3 reads CASRRIGGNTEAFF. V is TRBV27 and J is TRBJ1-1. This CDR3 contains 14 residues. Nucleotide data are not available. CDR1 and CDR2 (germline): MNHEY, SMNVEV (reference sequence).

This sequence joins TRBV6-5 and TRBJ1-1. This CDR3 is 13 amino acids long. The nucleotide record is missing. CDR1 and CDR2 (germline): MNHEY, SVGAGI. The CDR3 loop reads CASSYRRNTEAFF.

V is TRBV7-9 and J is TRBJ1-2. This CDR3 comprises 16 residues. DNA for this receptor is not on file. Looked up from germline, CDR1 is SEHNR and CDR2 is FQNEAQ (reference sequence). The CDR3 loop is CASTRLTGFFNYGYTF.

The chain employs TRBV28 and TRBJ1-2. This CDR3 region has 13 residues. No DNA accompanies this entry. The germline V gene has CDR1 MDHEN and CDR2 SYDVKM. CDR3 amino acids: CASSYRRLYGYTF.

This chain connects TRBV27 to TRBJ1-1. The CDR3 is made up of 13 amino acids. DNA is not on record. Looked up from germline, CDR1 is MNHEY and CDR2 is SMNVEV (reference sequence). The CDR3 is CATSGRTNTEAFF.

The chain joins TRBV5-1 to TRBJ2-1; the D call from TCRdb, TRBD2, cannot be confirmed without DNA. This CDR3 is 16 amino acids long. No DNA appears here. Germline CDR1 reads SGHRS; CDR2 reads YFSETQ. The CDR3: CASSLAGGSGGNEQFF.

The chain has TRBV18 and TRBJ1-4. This CDR3 has 13 residues. There is no recorded DNA. Germline lookup yields CDR1 KGHSH and CDR2 LQKENI. The CDR3 is CASSPDLNEKLFF.

The chain combines TRBV5-1 with TRBJ2-7; the TCRdb D gene call, TRBD2, has no DNA to confirm it. Looked up from germline, CDR1 is SGHRS and CDR2 is YFSETQ. This CDR3 has 14 residues. DNA is not on record. The CDR3 loop is CASRDEGGWYEQYF.

CDR3 protein: CAARAGVSTGELFF. This chain uses TRBV19 with TRBJ2-2; TCRdb lists TRBD2, though no DNA is available to test this call. The CDR3 totals 14 residues. This entry has no DNA. Germline V lookup: CDR1 LNHDA, CDR2 SQIVND (reference sequence).

V usage is TRBV29-1 and J usage is TRBJ2-1; TCRdb indicates TRBD1, and absent DNA this call remains unverified. The CDR3 spans 17 residues. The protein alone is recorded here. The germline V gene encodes CDR1 SQVTM and CDR2 ANQGSEA. CDR3 sequence reads: CSVELWAPIASYNEQFF.

The chain couples TRBV5-1 to TRBJ2-1; no DNA is available, so the TRBD2 call from TCRdb remains unchecked. The CDR3 consists of 14 residues. Nucleotide data are not available. CDR1 is SGHRS and CDR2 is YFSETQ in the germline V gene. The CDR3: CASRPSGGFNEQFF.

V is TRBV6-1 and J is TRBJ2-7; checking the TCRdb D call of TRBD1 is not possible without DNA. The CDR3 sequence is 15 residues long. Only the protein sequence is given. Germline values: CDR1 MNHNS, CDR2 SASEGT. The CDR3 region is CASSAFKIRSYEQYF.

The V gene is TRBV6-1, the J gene TRBJ1-1. Germline V gene data show CDR1 as MNHNS and CDR2 as SASEGT. The CDR3 extends over 15 amino acids. No DNA is given. The CDR3 is CASRGRVVGDTEAFF.

This chain uses TRBV28 with TRBJ2-5; TCRdb's D gene call, TRBD2, goes unchecked for lack of DNA. This CDR3 is built from 14 residues. DNA is not on record. Germline CDR1 is MDHEN and CDR2 is SYDVKM. The CDR3 sequence is CASTGLAGPETQYF.

This chain uses TRBV6-6 with TRBJ2-3; checking the TCRdb D call of TRBD1 is not possible without DNA. From germline, CDR1 is MNHNY and CDR2 SVGAGI (reference sequence). CDR3 size: 13 residues. This entry has no DNA. The CDR3 here is CASSYPNTDTQYF.

This chain connects TRBV28 to TRBJ1-3; there is no DNA to check the TCRdb D call of TRBD1. In germline, CDR1 is MDHEN, CDR2 SYDVKM. This CDR3 is built from 16 residues. The protein alone is recorded here. CDR3 protein: CASSQTGTTSGNTIYF.

This sequence joins TRBV5-1 and TRBJ2-3; with no DNA, the TCRdb D assignment of TRBD2 cannot be verified. The CDR3 has 17 residues. No DNA is listed. The germline CDR1 and CDR2 sequences are SGHRS and YFSETQ. The CDR3: CASSRTSGGPLTDTQYF. The full variable domain, its missing parts supplied by reference TRBV5-1 and TRBJ2-3, is KAGVTQTPRYLIKTRGQQVTLSCSPISGHRSVSWYQQTPGQGLQFLFEYFSETQRNKGNFPGRFSGRQFSNSRSEMNVSTLELGDSALYLCASSRTSGGPLTDTQYFGPGTRLTVL.

The gene calls are TRBV5-4 and TRBJ2-2; absent DNA, TCRdb's TRBD2 call cannot be checked. CDR3 length: 17 residues. No DNA is recorded. The germline V gene has CDR1 SGHNT and CDR2 YYREEE (reference sequence). The CDR3 protein is CASSPSLAKTLSGELFF.

J is TRBJ1-1 and V is TRBV9. The germline V gene has CDR1 SGDLS and CDR2 YYNGEE. The CDR3 has 16 amino acids. No DNA was logged. CDR3 sequence: CASSVGGGRRDTEAFF.

The rearrangement uses TRBV5-1 and TRBJ1-3; the TRBD1 assignment by TCRdb is unverifiable without DNA. The germline V gene encodes CDR1 SGHRS and CDR2 YFSETQ. The CDR3 consists of 15 residues. No DNA was logged. CDR3 protein: CASSWDRRSGNTIYF.

The chain's CDR3 is CASRTQGREQYF. This chain links TRBV28 with TRBJ2-7; TCRdb selects TRBD1, and the lack of DNA leaves this call unchecked. This CDR3 contains 12 residues. The entry carries no DNA sequence. Germline V gene data show CDR1 as MDHEN and CDR2 as SYDVKM.

This chain uses TRBV19 with TRBJ2-3; TCRdb reports TRBD2, a call that lacks DNA to check it against. CDR1 is LNHDA and CDR2 is SQIVND in the germline V gene (reference sequence). This CDR3 is 14 amino acids long. The DNA is not on file. Here the CDR3 reads CASSWQGGPDTQYF.

This chain links TRBV27 with TRBJ2-4. Germline loops: CDR1 MNHEY, CDR2 SMNVEV (reference sequence). The CDR3 sequence is 16 residues long. The DNA sequence is not available. CDR3 sequence reads: CASSQTPALAKNIQYF.

This clone is labeled medium-sized (0.01 to 0.1%) based on frequency. V and J are TRBV19 and TRBJ2-4; TCRdb outputs TRBD2, but without DNA this stays unchecked. Germline V gene sequence: CDR1 LNHDA, CDR2 SQIVND (reference sequence). The CDR3 has 17 residues. No DNA sequence is on record. The CDR3 region is CASSGQEGSIAKNIQYF.

The chain joins TRBV5-1 to TRBJ1-6; there is no DNA to check the TCRdb D call of TRBD1. The CDR3 consists of 15 residues. The DNA is unrecorded. Germline-derived CDR1 and CDR2 are SGHRS and YFSETQ. CDR3: CASSPTDRGYSPLHF.

The genes are TRBV10-1 and TRBJ1-3; without DNA, the TCRdb call of TRBD1 cannot be checked. Germline V gene sequence: CDR1 WNHNN, CDR2 SYGVQD (reference sequence). The CDR3 consists of 13 residues. DNA for this receptor is not on file. The CDR3 loop is CASPSGYGNTIYF.

The CDR3: CASSQDPSGRAGGELFF. This chain links TRBV4-2 with TRBJ2-2; the TCRdb call, TRBD2, lacks DNA for checking. Germline V gives CDR1 LGHNA, CDR2 YNFKEQ. The CDR3 runs 17 residues. The coding DNA is unavailable.